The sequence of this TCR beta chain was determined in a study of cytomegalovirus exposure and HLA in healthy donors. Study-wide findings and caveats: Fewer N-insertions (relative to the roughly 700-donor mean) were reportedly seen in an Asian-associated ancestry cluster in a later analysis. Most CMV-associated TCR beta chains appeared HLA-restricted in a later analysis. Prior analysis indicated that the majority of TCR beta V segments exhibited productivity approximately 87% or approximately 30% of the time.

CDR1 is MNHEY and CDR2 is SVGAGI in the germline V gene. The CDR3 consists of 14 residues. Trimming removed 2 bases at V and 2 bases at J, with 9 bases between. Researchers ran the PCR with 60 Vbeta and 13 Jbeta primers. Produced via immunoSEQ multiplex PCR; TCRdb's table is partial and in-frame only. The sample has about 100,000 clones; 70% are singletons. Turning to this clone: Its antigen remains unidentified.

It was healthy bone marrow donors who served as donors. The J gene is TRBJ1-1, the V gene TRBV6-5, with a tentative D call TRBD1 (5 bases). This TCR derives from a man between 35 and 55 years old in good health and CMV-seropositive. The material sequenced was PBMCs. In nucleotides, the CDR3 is TGTGCCAGCAGTTACGCCACAGGAAACACTGAAGCTTTCTTT. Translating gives CASSYATGNTEAFF.